Listed below are T cell receptor beta chains from one sample, sequenced in a study of blood T cell repertoires in COVID-19. Assay: immunoSEQ multiplex PCR; the TCRdb copy retains only in-frame clones and omits some. This sample has more than 100,000 clones, with more than 75% found just once. Sequencing was performed on peripheral blood. These receptors all stem from a human donor in a cohort sampled during active COVID-19. Each CDR3 is given with its conserved first and last residue. The order of the fields is CDR3 protein, CDR3 DNA, J gene, D gene, CDR3 length, clone size, V gene. D genes are given only for firm matches. Size is omitted from some rows. Given values are once, few, many or a class for expanded clones.

CDR3: CASSLGLAATNEKLFF; DNA: TGTGCCAGCAGCTTAGGATTGGCAGCAACTAATGAAAAACTGTTTTTT; J: TRBJ1-4; D: NA; length: 16; size: once; V: TRBV7-9
CDR3: CAIRGDRAQETQYF; DNA: TGTGCCATCAGGGGGGACAGGGCTCAAGAGACCCAGTACTTC; J: TRBJ2-5; D: TRBD1; length: 14; size: NA; V: TRBV10-3
CDR3: CSVDGGTNTEAFF; DNA: TGCAGCGTTGATGGGGGCACGAACACTGAAGCTTTCTTT; J: TRBJ1-1; D: NA; length: 13; size: NA; V: TRBV29-1
CDR3: CASRPGLETYEQYF; DNA: TGTGCCAGCAGACCGGGACTGGAGACCTACGAGCAGTACTTC; J: TRBJ2-7; D: NA; length: 14; size: NA; V: TRBV27
CDR3: CASSPPGQGVLDYGYTF; DNA: TGTGCCAGCTCACCTCCAGGACAGGGGGTTTTGGACTATGGCTACACCTTC; J: TRBJ1-2; D: TRBD1; length: 17; size: few; V: TRBV18
CDR3: CSGDSDNEQFF; DNA: TGCAGCGGGGACAGTGACAATGAGCAGTTCTTC; J: TRBJ2-1; D: TRBD1; length: 11; size: NA; V: TRBV29-1
CDR3: CASSQRTRGSSNQPQHF; DNA: TGCGCCAGCAGCCAGCGGACTAGGGGCAGCAGCAATCAGCCCCAGCATTTT; J: TRBJ1-5; D: NA; length: 17; size: NA; V: TRBV4-1
CDR3: CASSEPGHTLGYTF; DNA: TGTGCCAGCAGTGAGCCGGGACATACCCTTGGCTACACCTTC; J: TRBJ1-2; D: NA; length: 14; size: NA; V: TRBV6-1
CDR3: CSASSLTSGTHYEQYF; DNA: TGCAGTGCTAGTTCTCTAACTAGCGGGACTCACTACGAGCAGTACTTC; J: TRBJ2-7; D: TRBD2; length: 16; size: NA; V: TRBV20-1
CDR3: CASSSTPPLAGFYNEQFF; DNA: TGCGCCAGCAGCTCCACGCCCCCCCTAGCGGGATTCTACAATGAGCAGTTCTTC; J: TRBJ2-1; D: TRBD2; length: 18; size: NA; V: TRBV4-1
CDR3: CASSQTSGNTGELFF; DNA: TGTGCCAGCAGCCAAACTAGCGGAAACACCGGGGAGCTGTTTTTT; J: TRBJ2-2; D: TRBD2; length: 15; size: NA; V: TRBV3-1/TRBV3-2
CDR3: CASSPRPTSNYGYTF; DNA: TGTGCCAGCAGCCCGCGACCGACTTCAAACTATGGCTACACCTTC; J: TRBJ1-2; D: NA; length: 15; size: NA; V: TRBV9
CDR3: CASSPGGGGRTEAFF; DNA: TGTGCCAGCAGCCCGGGTGGCGGGGGGAGGACTGAAGCTTTCTTT; J: TRBJ1-1; D: NA; length: 15; size: many; V: TRBV5-4
CDR3: CASSAHSGRGTYNEQFF; DNA: TGTGCCAGCAGCGCCCATAGCGGGAGGGGGACCTACAATGAGCAGTTCTTC; J: TRBJ2-1; D: TRBD2; length: 17; size: NA; V: TRBV9
CDR3: CASSQNRGQETQYF; DNA: TGTGCCAGCAGCCAAAACAGGGGGCAAGAGACCCAGTACTTC; J: TRBJ2-5; D: TRBD1; length: 14; size: NA; V: TRBV3-1/TRBV3-2
CDR3: CASSQETSGNGGELFF; DNA: TGCGCCAGCAGCCAAGAGACTAGCGGAAACGGCGGGGAGCTGTTTTTT; J: TRBJ2-2; D: TRBD2; length: 16; size: NA; V: TRBV5-1
CDR3: CASSLAGAYNEQFF; DNA: TGTGCCAGCAGCTTGGCAGGGGCCTACAATGAGCAGTTCTTC; J: TRBJ2-1; D: NA; length: 14; size: NA; V: TRBV11-2
CDR3: CASSLVLTSGQAEQFF; DNA: TGCGCCAGCAGCTTGGTTTTGACTAGCGGCCAGGCAGAGCAGTTCTTC; J: TRBJ2-1; D: TRBD2; length: 16; size: NA; V: TRBV5-1
CDR3: CASSLDREDTGELFF; DNA: TGTGCCAGCAGCTTGGACAGGGAGGACACCGGGGAGCTGTTTTTT; J: TRBJ2-2; D: NA; length: 15; size: NA; V: TRBV12-1
CDR3: CASSLGAPDSNQPQHF; DNA: TGTGCCAGCAGCTTGGGGGCCCCCGATAGCAATCAGCCCCAGCATTTT; J: TRBJ1-5; D: NA; length: 16; size: few; V: TRBV5-4
CDR3: CASSLGRIEQFF; DNA: TGTGCCAGCAGTTTAGGGAGAATTGAGCAGTTCTTC; J: TRBJ2-1; D: NA; length: 12; size: few; V: TRBV28
CDR3: CASRGGTGLYPLF; DNA: TGTGCCAGCAGGGGTGGGACAGGCCTTTACCCCCTCTTT; J: TRBJ2-3; D: TRBD1; length: 13; size: few; V: TRBV2
CDR3: CASSEGPGAGNTIYF; DNA: TGTGCCAGCAGTGAAGGGCCAGGGGCTGGAAACACCATATATTTT; J: TRBJ1-3; D: NA; length: 15; size: NA; V: TRBV6-1
CDR3: CASSLSGGTASPLHF; DNA: TGTGCCAGCAGCTTATCGGGAGGGACAGCGTCACCCCTCCACTTT; J: TRBJ1-6; D: TRBD1; length: 15; size: NA; V: TRBV7-9
CDR3: CASSVGGVSGANVLTF; DNA: TGCGCCAGCAGCGTCGGAGGGGTCTCTGGGGCCAACGTCCTGACTTTC; J: TRBJ2-6; D: NA; length: 16; size: NA; V: TRBV5-1
CDR3: CASSLSGDSEQFF; DNA: TGCGCCAGCAGCTTATCGGGGGACAGTGAGCAGTTCTTC; J: TRBJ2-1; D: NA; length: 13; size: NA; V: TRBV5-1
CDR3: CASRPQGAGGANVLTF; DNA: TGTGCCAGCAGGCCACAGGGGGCAGGTGGGGCCAACGTCCTGACTTTC; J: TRBJ2-6; D: TRBD1; length: 16; size: NA; V: TRBV2
CDR3: CASSLAASYEQYF; DNA: TGCGCCAGCAGCTTGGCGGCTAGCTACGAGCAGTACTTC; J: TRBJ2-7; D: NA; length: 13; size: NA; V: TRBV5-1
CDR3: CASSHRLAGGSYNEQFF; DNA: TGCGCCAGCAGCCACAGACTAGCGGGAGGCTCCTACAATGAGCAGTTCTTC; J: TRBJ2-1; D: TRBD2; length: 17; size: NA; V: TRBV5-1
CDR3: CASSLREGPDTQYF; DNA: TGTGCCAGCAGCTTGCGTGAGGGCCCAGATACGCAGTATTTT; J: TRBJ2-3; D: NA; length: 14; size: NA; V: TRBV5-8
CDR3: CASRRQSSGANVLTF; DNA: TGTGCCAGCAGACGACAGAGCTCTGGGGCCAACGTCCTGACTTTC; J: TRBJ2-6; D: NA; length: 15; size: NA; V: TRBV28
CDR3: CASTLGGGAEQYF; DNA: TGTGCCAGCACCTTAGGAGGGGGGGCCGAGCAGTACTTC; J: TRBJ2-7; D: NA; length: 13; size: NA; V: TRBV11-2
CDR3: CASSSAETSESNEQFF; DNA: TGTGCCAGCAGCTCGGCGGAGACTAGCGAGAGCAATGAGCAGTTCTTC; J: TRBJ2-1; D: TRBD2; length: 16; size: NA; V: TRBV7-9
CDR3: CASRTGDLYQETQYF; DNA: TGCGCCAGCCGCACAGGGGACTTGTACCAAGAGACCCAGTACTTC; J: TRBJ2-5; D: NA; length: 15; size: NA; V: TRBV5-1
CDR3: CASSSLGEDWYEQFF; DNA: TGTGCCAGCAGTTCCCTGGGGGAGGATTGGTATGAGCAGTTCTTC; J: TRBJ2-1; D: NA; length: 15; size: NA; V: TRBV28
CDR3: CATSRPQGPLYGYTF; DNA: TGTGCCACCAGCAGACCACAGGGGCCTCTCTATGGCTACACCTTC; J: TRBJ1-2; D: TRBD1; length: 15; size: NA; V: TRBV15
CDR3: CASSLGASGGEQYF; DNA: TGCGCCAGCAGCTTAGGGGCCTCCGGGGGCGAGCAGTACTTC; J: TRBJ2-7; D: NA; length: 14; size: few; V: TRBV5-1
CDR3: CASSIDRVGGYTF; DNA: TGTGCCAGTAGTATAGACAGGGTTGGCGGCTACACCTTC; J: TRBJ1-2; D: NA; length: 13; size: NA; V: TRBV19
CDR3: CAWSVPRMRNEQFF; DNA: TGTGCCTGGAGTGTACCCAGGATGAGAAATGAGCAGTTCTTC; J: TRBJ2-1; D: NA; length: 14; size: once; V: TRBV30
CDR3: CSVRAHGGNEQFF; DNA: TGCAGCGTGAGGGCCCATGGGGGGAATGAGCAGTTCTTC; J: TRBJ2-1; D: NA; length: 13; size: NA; V: TRBV29-1
CDR3: CASSTHPPEGAHANYGYTF; DNA: TGTGCCAGCAGCACTCATCCCCCGGAGGGGGCACATGCTAACTATGGCTACACCTTC; J: TRBJ1-2; D: NA; length: 19; size: NA; V: TRBV21-1
CDR3: CASSYSRTGLGEKLFF; DNA: TGTGCCAGCAGTTACTCGAGGACAGGTTTAGGTGAAAAACTGTTTTTT; J: TRBJ1-4; D: TRBD1; length: 16; size: NA; V: TRBV6-6
CDR3: CASTLPAYTGELFF; DNA: TGTGCCAGCACCCTTCCCGCGTACACCGGGGAGCTGTTTTTT; J: TRBJ2-2; D: NA; length: 14; size: NA; V: TRBV28
CDR3: CASSPYQATNEKLFF; DNA: TGTGCCAGCTCACCCTACCAGGCGACTAATGAAAAACTGTTTTTT; J: TRBJ1-4; D: NA; length: 15; size: NA; V: TRBV18
CDR3: CASSPGTRGSGELFF; DNA: TGTGCCAGCAGTCCCGGGACTAGAGGATCCGGGGAGCTGTTTTTT; J: TRBJ2-2; D: TRBD2; length: 15; size: NA; V: TRBV27
CDR3: CASSPGQGIHGYTF; DNA: TGTGCCAGCAGCCCGGGACAGGGGATCCATGGCTACACCTTC; J: TRBJ1-2; D: TRBD1; length: 14; size: NA; V: TRBV5-4
CDR3: CATSDLDSPNEQFF; DNA: TGTGCCACCAGTGATTTGGACAGCCCCAATGAGCAGTTCTTC; J: TRBJ2-1; D: NA; length: 14; size: NA; V: TRBV24-1
CDR3: CAIRRLTNEKLFF; DNA: TGTGCCATCCGAAGACTTACAAATGAAAAACTGTTTTTT; J: TRBJ1-4; D: NA; length: 13; size: NA; V: TRBV10-3
CDR3: CSAASEETQYF; DNA: TGCAGTGCTGCCAGTGAAGAGACCCAGTACTTC; J: TRBJ2-5; D: NA; length: 11; size: NA; V: TRBV20-1
CDR3: CASSLSGQGQTQYF; DNA: TGTGCCAGCAGCTTATCAGGACAGGGCCAGACCCAGTACTTC; J: TRBJ2-5; D: TRBD1; length: 14; size: NA; V: TRBV7-7